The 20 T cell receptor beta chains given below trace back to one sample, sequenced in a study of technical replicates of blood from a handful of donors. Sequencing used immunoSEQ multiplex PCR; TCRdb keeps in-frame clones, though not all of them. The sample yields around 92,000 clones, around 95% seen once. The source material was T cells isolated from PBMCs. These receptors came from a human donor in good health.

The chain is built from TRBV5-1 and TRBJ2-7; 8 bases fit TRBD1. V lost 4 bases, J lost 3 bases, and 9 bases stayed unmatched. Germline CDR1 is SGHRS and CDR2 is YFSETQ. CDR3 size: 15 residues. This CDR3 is CASSDTGTGGYEQYF. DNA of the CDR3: TGCGCCAGCAGCGACACCGGGACAGGCGGCTACGAGCAGTACTTC.

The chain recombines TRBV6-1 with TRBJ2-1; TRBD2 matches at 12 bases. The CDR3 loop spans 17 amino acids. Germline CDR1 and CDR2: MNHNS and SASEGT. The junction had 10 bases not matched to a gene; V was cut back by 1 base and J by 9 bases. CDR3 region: CASSEGPLAGGWGEQFF. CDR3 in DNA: TGTGCCAGCAGTGAAGGCCCCCTAGCGGGAGGGTGGGGTGAGCAGTTCTTC.

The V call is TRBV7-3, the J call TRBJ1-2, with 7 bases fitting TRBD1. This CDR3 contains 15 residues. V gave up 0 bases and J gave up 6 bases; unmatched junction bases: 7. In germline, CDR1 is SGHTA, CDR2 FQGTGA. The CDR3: CASSLTGDRYDGYTF. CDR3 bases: TGTGCCAGCAGCTTAACGGGGGACAGATACGATGGCTACACCTTC.

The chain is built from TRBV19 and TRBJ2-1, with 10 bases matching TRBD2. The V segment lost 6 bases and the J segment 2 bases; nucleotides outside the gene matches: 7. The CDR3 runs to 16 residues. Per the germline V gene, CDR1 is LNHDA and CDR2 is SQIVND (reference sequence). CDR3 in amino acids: CASRNGLAVAYNEQFF. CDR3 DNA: TGTGCCAGTAGGAACGGACTAGCGGTAGCCTACAATGAGCAGTTCTTC. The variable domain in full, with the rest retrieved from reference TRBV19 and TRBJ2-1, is DGGITQSPKYLFRKEGQNVTLSCEQNLNHDAMYWYRQDPGQGLRLIYYSQIVNDFQKGDIAEGYSVSREKKESFPLTVTSAQKNPTAFYLCASRNGLAVAYNEQFFGPGTRLTVL.

This CDR3 reads CASSQESGVYQETQYF. In DNA form, the CDR3 reads TGCGCCAGCAGCCAAGAAAGCGGGGTCTACCAAGAGACCCAGTACTTC. This chain connects TRBV4-1 to TRBJ2-5; 7 bases line up with TRBD2. Germline-derived CDR1 and CDR2 are MGHRA and YSYEKL. The junction had 4 bases not matched to a gene; V was cut back by 0 bases and J by 0 bases. CDR3 size: 16 residues.

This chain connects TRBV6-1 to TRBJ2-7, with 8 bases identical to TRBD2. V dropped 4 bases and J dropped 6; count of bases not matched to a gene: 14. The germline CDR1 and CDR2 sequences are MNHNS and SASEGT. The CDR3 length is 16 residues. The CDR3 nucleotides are TGTGCCAGCAGTGTCCATGCGGGGGGCGCAGGAAGCGAGCAGTACTTC. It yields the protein CASSVHAGGAGSEQYF.

The CDR3 nucleotides read TGTGCCAGCAGCTCGGAGCCGGACAGGGTTCATGCAGGCTACACCTTC. Residues: CASSSEPDRVHAGYTF. The genes are TRBV7-9 and TRBJ1-2; 8 bases line up with TRBD1. The CDR3 is 16 residues long. CDR1 and CDR2 from the germline V gene are SEHNR and FQNEAQ (reference sequence). Trimming removed 4 bases from V and 8 bases from J; junction bases left unmatched: 15.

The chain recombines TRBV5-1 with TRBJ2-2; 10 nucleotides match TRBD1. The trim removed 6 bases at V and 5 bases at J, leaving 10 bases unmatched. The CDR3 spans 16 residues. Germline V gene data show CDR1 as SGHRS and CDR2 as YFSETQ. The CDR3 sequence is CASTSPGTGVTGELFF. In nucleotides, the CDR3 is TGCGCCAGCACCAGTCCCGGGACAGGGGTTACCGGGGAGCTGTTTTTT.

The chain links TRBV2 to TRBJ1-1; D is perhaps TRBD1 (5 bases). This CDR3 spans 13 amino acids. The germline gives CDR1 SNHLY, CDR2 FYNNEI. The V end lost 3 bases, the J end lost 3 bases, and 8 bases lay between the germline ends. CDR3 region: CASSDRADTEAFF. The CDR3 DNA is TGTGCCAGCAGTGACAGGGCCGACACTGAAGCTTTCTTT.

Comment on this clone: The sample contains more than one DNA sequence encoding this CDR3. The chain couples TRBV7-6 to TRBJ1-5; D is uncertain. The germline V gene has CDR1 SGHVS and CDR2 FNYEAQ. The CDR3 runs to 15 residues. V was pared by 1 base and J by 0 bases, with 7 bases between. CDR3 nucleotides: TGTGCCAGCAGCTTAGGGGCGGGTAGCAATCAGCCCCAGCATTTT. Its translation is CASSLGAGSNQPQHF.

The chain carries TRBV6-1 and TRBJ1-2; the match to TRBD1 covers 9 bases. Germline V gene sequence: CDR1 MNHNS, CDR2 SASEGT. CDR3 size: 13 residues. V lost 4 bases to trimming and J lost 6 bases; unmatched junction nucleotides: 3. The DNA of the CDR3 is TGTGCCAGCAGTGCACAGGGGGCCGATGGCTACACCTTC. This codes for CASSAQGADGYTF.

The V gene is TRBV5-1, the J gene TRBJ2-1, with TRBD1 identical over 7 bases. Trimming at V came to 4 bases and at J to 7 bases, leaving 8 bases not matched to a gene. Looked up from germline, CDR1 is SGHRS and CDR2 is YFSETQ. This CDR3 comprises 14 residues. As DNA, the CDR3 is TGCGCCAGCAGCCCCGGGACAGTCATGAATGAGCAGTTCTTC. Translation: CASSPGTVMNEQFF. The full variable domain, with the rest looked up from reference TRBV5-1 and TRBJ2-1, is KAGVTQTPRYLIKTRGQQVTLSCSPISGHRSVSWYQQTPGQGLQFLFEYFSETQRNKGNFPGRFSGRQFSNSRSEMNVSTLELGDSALYLCASSPGTVMNEQFFGPGTRLTVL.

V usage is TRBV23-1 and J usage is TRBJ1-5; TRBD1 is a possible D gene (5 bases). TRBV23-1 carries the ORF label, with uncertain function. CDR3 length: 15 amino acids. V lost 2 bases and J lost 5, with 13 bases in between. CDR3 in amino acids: CASSQEDKFDQPQHF. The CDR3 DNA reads TGCGCCAGCAGTCAAGAGGACAAATTCGATCAGCCCCAGCATTTT.

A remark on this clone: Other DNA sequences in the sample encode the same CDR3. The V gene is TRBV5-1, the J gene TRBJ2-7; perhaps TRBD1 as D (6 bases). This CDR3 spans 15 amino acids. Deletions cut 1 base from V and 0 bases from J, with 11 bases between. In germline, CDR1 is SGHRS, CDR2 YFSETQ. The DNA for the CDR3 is TGCGCCAGCAGCTTGACGTGGACAGACTCCTACGAGCAGTACTTC. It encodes CASSLTWTDSYEQYF.

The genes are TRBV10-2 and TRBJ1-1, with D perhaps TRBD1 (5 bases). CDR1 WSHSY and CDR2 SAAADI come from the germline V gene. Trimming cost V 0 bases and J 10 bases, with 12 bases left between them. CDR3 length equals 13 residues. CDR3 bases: TGCGCCAGCAGTGAGTCGAATGGGAGGGGAGCTTTCTTT. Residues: CASSESNGRGAFF.

CDR3 DNA sequence: TGTGCTAGTGGTCCATTCCGGGATACGCAGTATTTT. Protein: CASGPFRDTQYF. This chain links TRBV12-5 with TRBJ2-3; D gene unclear. The CDR3 consists of 12 residues. CDR1 is LGHNT, CDR2 FRNRAP, per germline. Trimming removed 5 bases at V and 6 bases at J, with 9 bases between.

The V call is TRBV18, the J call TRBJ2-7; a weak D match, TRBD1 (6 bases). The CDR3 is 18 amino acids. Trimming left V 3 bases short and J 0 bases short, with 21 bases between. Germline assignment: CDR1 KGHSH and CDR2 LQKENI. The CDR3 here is CASSPRSSAGATSYEQYF. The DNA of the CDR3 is TGTGCCAGCTCACCGCGGAGCTCCGCAGGGGCAACCTCCTACGAGCAGTACTTC.

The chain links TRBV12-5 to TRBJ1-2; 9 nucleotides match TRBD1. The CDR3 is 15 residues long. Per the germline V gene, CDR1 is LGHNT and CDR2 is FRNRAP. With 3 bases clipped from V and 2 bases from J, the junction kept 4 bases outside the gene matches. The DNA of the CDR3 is TGTGCTAGTGGTTTCGGGACAGGGATAAACTATGGCTACACCTTC. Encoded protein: CASGFGTGINYGYTF.

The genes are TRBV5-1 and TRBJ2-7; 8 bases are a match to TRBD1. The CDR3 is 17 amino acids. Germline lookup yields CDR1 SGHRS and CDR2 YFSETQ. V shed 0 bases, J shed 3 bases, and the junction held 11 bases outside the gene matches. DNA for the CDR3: TGCGCCAGCAGCTTGGCTGCTAGGACAGGGAAGGGCTACGAGCAGTACTTC. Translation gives CASSLAARTGKGYEQYF.

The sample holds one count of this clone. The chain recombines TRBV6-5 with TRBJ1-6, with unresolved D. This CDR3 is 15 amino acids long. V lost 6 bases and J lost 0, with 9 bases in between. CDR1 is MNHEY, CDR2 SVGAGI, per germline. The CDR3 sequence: CASRIVSSYNSPLHF. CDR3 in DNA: TGTGCCAGCAGGATAGTAAGCTCCTATAATTCACCCCTCCACTTT.